The clone carrying this T cell receptor (beta chain) was picked up a small number of times. What it binds is unknown. The entry originates in a study of cytomegalovirus exposure and HLA in healthy donors. Study-level background: Out of 350 to 400 genotyped donors, less than 90% belonged to the Caucasian-associated ancestry cluster. Findings and limits, study-wide: Fewer N-insertions (relative to the roughly 610-donor mean) were reportedly seen in an Asian-associated ancestry cluster in a later analysis. Upon later analysis, TCR association rates were observed to vary by HLA locus, being highest for DRB1 and lowest for HLA-C. In an earlier analysis, in several hundred donors, most V segments appeared productive either ~90% or ~30% of the time.

Trimming removed 0 bases at V and 2 bases at J, with 7 bases between. CDR1 MNHEY and CDR2 SVGAGI come from the germline V gene. The CDR3 contains 15 residues. 60 Vbeta and 13 Jbeta primers were used in PCR. Data came from immunoSEQ multiplex PCR; TCRdb stores just in-frame clones and leaves some out. The sample records 100,000 to 150,000 clones, around 70% being singletons. This rearrangement joins TRBV6-5 to TRBJ1-4, with a weak D call TRBD1 (6 bases). This clonotype was sampled from a woman aged 35 to 49 in good health and CMV-seropositive. The sample was PBMCs. The CDR3 spells CASSYSTGTNEKLFF. CDR3 DNA: TGTGCCAGCAGTTACTCTACAGGGACTAATGAAAAACTGTTTTTT.